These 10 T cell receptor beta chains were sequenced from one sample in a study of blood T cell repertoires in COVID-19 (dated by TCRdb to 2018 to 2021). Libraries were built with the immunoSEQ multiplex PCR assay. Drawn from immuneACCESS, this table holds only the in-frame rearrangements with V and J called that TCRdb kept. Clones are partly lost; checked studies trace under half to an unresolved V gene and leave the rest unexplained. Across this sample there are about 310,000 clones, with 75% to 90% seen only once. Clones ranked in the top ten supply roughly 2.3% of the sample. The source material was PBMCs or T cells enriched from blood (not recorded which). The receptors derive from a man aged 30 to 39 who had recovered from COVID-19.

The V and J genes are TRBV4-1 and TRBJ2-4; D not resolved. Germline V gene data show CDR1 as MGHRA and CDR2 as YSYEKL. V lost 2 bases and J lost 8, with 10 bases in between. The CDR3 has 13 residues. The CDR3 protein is CASSQSREHIQYF. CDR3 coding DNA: TGCGCCAGCAGCCAATCTAGAGAGCACATTCAGTACTTC.

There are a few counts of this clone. The CDR3 sequence is CASSLSPWGQDYYEQYF. For the CDR3, the DNA is TGTGCCAGCAGCTTATCCCCCTGGGGACAGGACTACTACGAGCAGTACTTC. V gene TRBV7-8 combines with J gene TRBJ2-7; 8 bases are shared with TRBD1. Germline V gene data show CDR1 as SGHVS and CDR2 as FQNEAQ. This CDR3 comprises 17 residues. V was pared by 2 bases and J by 3 bases, with 12 bases of the junction left unmatched. The full variable domain, with the rest looked up from reference TRBV7-8 and TRBJ2-7, is GAGVSQSPRYKVAKRGQDVALRCDPISGHVSLFWYQQALGQGPEFLTYFQNEAQLDKSGLPSDRFFAERPEGSVSTLKIQRTQQEDSAVYLCASSLSPWGQDYYEQYFGPGTRLTVT.

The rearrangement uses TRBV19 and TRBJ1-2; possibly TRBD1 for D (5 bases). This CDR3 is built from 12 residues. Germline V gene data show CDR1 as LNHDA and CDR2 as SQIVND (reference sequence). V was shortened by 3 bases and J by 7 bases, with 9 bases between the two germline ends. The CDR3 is CASSMYGGGYTF. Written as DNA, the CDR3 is TGTGCCAGTAGTATGTACGGGGGTGGCTACACCTTC.

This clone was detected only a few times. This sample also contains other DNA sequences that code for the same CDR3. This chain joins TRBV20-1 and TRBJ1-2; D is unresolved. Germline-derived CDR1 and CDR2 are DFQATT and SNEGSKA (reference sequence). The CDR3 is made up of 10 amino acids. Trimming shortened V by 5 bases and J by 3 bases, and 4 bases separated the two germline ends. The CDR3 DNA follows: TGCAGTGCTCCGGACTATGGCTACACCTTC. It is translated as CSAPDYGYTF.

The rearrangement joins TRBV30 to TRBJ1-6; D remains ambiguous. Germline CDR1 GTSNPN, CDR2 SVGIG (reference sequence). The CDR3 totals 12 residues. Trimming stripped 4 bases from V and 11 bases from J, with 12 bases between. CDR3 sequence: CAWNEGMTPLHF. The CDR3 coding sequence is TGTGCCTGGAATGAGGGAATGACACCCCTCCACTTT. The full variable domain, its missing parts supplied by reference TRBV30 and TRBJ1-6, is SQTIHQWPATLVQPVGSPLSLECTVEGTSNPNLYWYRQAAGRGLQLLFYSVGIGQISSEVPQNLSASRPQDRQFILSSKKLLLSDSGFYLCAWNEGMTPLHFGNGTRLTVT.

Written as DNA, the CDR3 is TGTGCCAGCAGCCATGACCCCGGGACAGCCTTCTATGGCTACACCTTC. Protein product: CASSHDPGTAFYGYTF. V and J are TRBV4-2 and TRBJ1-2; 7 nucleotides align to TRBD1. This CDR3 comprises 16 residues. V gave up 3 bases and J gave up 4 bases; unmatched junction bases: 11. Germline loops: CDR1 LGHNA, CDR2 YNFKEQ.

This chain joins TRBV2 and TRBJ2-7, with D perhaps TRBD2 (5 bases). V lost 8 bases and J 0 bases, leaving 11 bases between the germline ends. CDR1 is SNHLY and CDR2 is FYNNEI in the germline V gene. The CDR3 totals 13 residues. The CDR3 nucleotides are TGTGCCAGCTTGGTCGGACTCTCCTACGAGCAGTACTTC. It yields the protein CASLVGLSYEQYF.

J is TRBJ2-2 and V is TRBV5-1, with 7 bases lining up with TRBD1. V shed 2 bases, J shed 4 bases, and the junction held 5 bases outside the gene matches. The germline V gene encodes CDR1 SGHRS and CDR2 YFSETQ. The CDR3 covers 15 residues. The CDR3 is CASSFTGDVTGELFF. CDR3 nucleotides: TGCGCCAGCAGCTTCACAGGGGACGTCACCGGGGAGCTGTTTTTT.

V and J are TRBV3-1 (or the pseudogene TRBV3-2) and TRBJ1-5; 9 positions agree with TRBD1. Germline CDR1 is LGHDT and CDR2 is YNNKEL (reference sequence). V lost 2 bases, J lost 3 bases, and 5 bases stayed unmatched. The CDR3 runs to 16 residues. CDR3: CASSQSGTGFNQPQHF. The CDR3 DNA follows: TGTGCCAGCAGCCAATCCGGGACAGGGTTCAATCAGCCCCAGCATTTT.

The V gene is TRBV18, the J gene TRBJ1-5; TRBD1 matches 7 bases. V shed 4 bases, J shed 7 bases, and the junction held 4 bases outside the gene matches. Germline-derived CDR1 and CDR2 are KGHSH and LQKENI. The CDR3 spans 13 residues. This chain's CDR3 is CASSLGQDQPQHF. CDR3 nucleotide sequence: TGTGCCAGCTCACTAGGACAGGACCAGCCCCAGCATTTT.